What follows is one TCR beta chain and its context. The target antigen is unknown. The sample is drawn from a study of shared clonotypes between healthy human individuals. Findings and limits, study-wide: As a rule, naive subsets had a larger estimated richness than memory subsets.

Per the original methods: Owing to the provision of junction-only sequences devoid of quality scores by immunoSEQ, filtering differed. The protocol was immunoSEQ multiplex PCR, while the TCRdb copy is restricted to in-frame clones and leaves out a portion. V, J and clone size were drawn from that table, and D and trimming were deduced from the DNA. The sample carries roughly 760,000 clones, approximately 74% recorded once. The V gene's germline CDR1 is MDHEN and CDR2 SYDVKM. The CDR3 sequence is 12 residues long. This receptor was obtained from a woman aged 30 to 39 in good health. Sequenced material: memory CD4+ T cells sorted from blood. The subset is: CD45RA-negative fraction. This chain joins TRBV28 and TRBJ1-1, with D possibly matching TRBD1 (6 bases). CDR3 DNA: TGTGCTATGACAGGACCAACCTCTGAAGCTTTCTTT. This sequence encodes CAMTGPTSEAFF. The whole variable domain, remainder taken from reference TRBV28 and TRBJ1-1, is DVKVTQSSRYLVKRTGEKVFLECVQDMDHENMFWYRQDPGLGLRLIYFSYDVKMKEKGDIPEGYSVSREKKERFSLILESASTNQTSMYLCAMTGPTSEAFFGQGTRLTVV.